A single sample gave rise to the 19 T cell receptor beta chains below, sequenced in a study of T cells in Graves' hyperthyroidism and ophthalmopathy (dated by TCRdb to about 2019). The protocol used for the library was multiplex PCR. Sequencer: Illumina HiSeq 2000. The TCR beta CDR3 regions were amplified from RNA transcripts. The TCR CDR3 was subjected to a first round of RT-PCR using the HTBI primer set and the Qiagen OneStep RT-PCR kit. The public reads were quality trimmed at Q25 with fastp and then assembled into clones with MiXCR by TCRdb, keeping productive beta chains. Duplicate CDR3 protein sequences are folded into a single record with the most common DNA and genes. This sample gives about 290,000 distinct CDR3 sequences in total; 16% of them show up just once. Around 33% of the sample is taken by the ten largest. The specimen sequenced was blood. Receptors were obtained from a man aged 25 to 40 with Graves' hyperthyroidism.

In this sample, this clonotype turned up many times. The J gene is TRBJ2-5, the V gene TRBV20-1, with D perhaps assigned TRBD1 or TRBD2 (6 bases each). The V and J ends lost 1 base and 5 bases respectively, with 14 bases between them. Germline CDR1 reads DFQATT; CDR2 reads SNEGSKA (reference sequence). The CDR3 sequence is 14 residues long. The chain's CDR3 is CSARVGGLGETQYF. The CDR3 nucleotides are TGCAGTGCTAGAGTAGGGGGGCTAGGCGAGACCCAGTACTTC.

Ten or more counts support this clonotype. The chain uses TRBV2 and TRBJ1-2, with 10 bases identical to TRBD1. Unmatched junction bases numbered 3, after V lost 8 bases and J lost 6 bases. Germline V gives CDR1 SNHLY, CDR2 FYNNEI. The CDR3 covers 12 residues. DNA for the CDR3: TGTGCCAGCCGGGACAGGGGAGATGGCTACACCTTC. Amino acid sequence: CASRDRGDGYTF.

This clonotype was found many times. The gene calls are TRBV3-1 and TRBJ1-2, with D possibly matching TRBD1 (5 bases). V gave up 0 bases and J gave up 4 bases, with 6 bases separating them. The germline gives CDR1 LGHDT, CDR2 YNNKEL (reference sequence). The CDR3 loop spans 13 amino acids. CDR3 sequence: CASSQDGTYGYTF. The CDR3 DNA reads as TGTGCCAGCAGCCAAGACGGGACCTATGGCTACACCTTC.

The genes are TRBV20-1 and TRBJ1-6; unclear D gene. Trimming took 0 bases from V and 8 from J, leaving 5 bases between them. Germline V lookup: CDR1 DFQATT, CDR2 SNEGSKA (reference sequence). This CDR3 has 12 residues. CDR3 protein: CSAREGYSPLHF. The CDR3 coding sequence is TGCAGTGCTAGAGAAGGGTATTCACCCCTCCACTTT.

The J gene is TRBJ2-3, the V gene TRBV6-2 or TRBV6-3; a weak D match, TRBD1 (5 bases). Germline V gene lookup returns CDR1 MNHEY and CDR2 SVGEGT. The CDR3 runs 14 residues. V was clipped by 7 bases and J by 6 bases, with 17 bases between them. CDR3 sequence: CASTTTGPWDTQYF. DNA for the CDR3: TGTGCCAGCACCACAACAGGACCGTGGGATACGCAGTATTTT.

As concerns this clonotype: The germline gene is not matched at one end of the junction; a read error may be the cause. The chain links TRBV5-4 to TRBJ2-1; TRBD2 agrees at 7 bases. Looked up from germline, CDR1 is SGHNT and CDR2 is YYREEE (reference sequence). This CDR3 has 11 amino acids. CDR3 in amino acids: CASSSGLENLF. The DNA for the CDR3 is TGTGCCAGCAGCTCCGGACTAGAAAACCTCTTC. Combining the CDR3 with reference TRBV5-4 and TRBJ2-1 gives the whole variable domain ETGVTQSPTHLIKTRGQQVTLRCSSQSGHNTVSWYQQALGQGPQFIFQYYREEENGRGNFPPRFSGLQFPNYSSELNVNALELDDSALYLCASSSGLENLFGPGTRLTVL.

This clonotype was observed a handful of times. This rearrangement joins TRBV20-1 to TRBJ2-3; D is undetermined. CDR1 and CDR2 from the germline V gene are DFQATT and SNEGSKA (reference sequence). Trimming took 0 bases from V and 1 from J, leaving 11 bases between them. This CDR3 is built from 15 residues. CDR3 sequence reads: CSARDTIRGTDTQYF. DNA of the CDR3: TGCAGTGCTAGAGATACGATAAGGGGCACAGATACGCAGTATTTT.

This clonotype came up once. The chain employs TRBV30 and TRBJ1-1; unclear D gene. Germline CDR1 and CDR2: GTSNPN and SVGIG (reference sequence). V dropped 2 bases and J dropped 1 base, with 14 bases sitting between them. The CDR3 is 15 amino acids. CDR3 DNA sequence: TGTGCCTGGAGTCCCCGGTTGACGGGGAACACTGAAGCTTTCTTT. It codes for CAWSPRLTGNTEAFF.

The V gene is TRBV27, the J gene TRBJ1-2; the match to TRBD1 covers 8 bases. This CDR3 comprises 14 residues. V trimming: 4 bases; J trimming: 8 bases; junction bases outside the gene matches: 9. From germline, CDR1 is MNHEY and CDR2 SMNVEV (reference sequence). The CDR3 DNA sequence: TGTGCCAGCAGTTCAGAGACAGGGGTTCACGGCTACACCTTC. Residues: CASSSETGVHGYTF.

Ten or more counts support this clonotype. This sequence joins TRBV20-1 and TRBJ2-7, with 7 bases matching TRBD1. There are 16 residues in the CDR3. V shed 0 bases, J shed 5 bases, and the junction held 13 bases outside the gene matches. Germline V CDR1 and CDR2: DFQATT, SNEGSKA (reference sequence). CDR3: CSARDPMSGGSDEQYF. The CDR3, as DNA: TGCAGTGCTAGAGATCCTATGTCAGGGGGTTCGGACGAGCAGTACTTC.

This chain joins TRBV9 and TRBJ2-5; D possibly corresponds to TRBD2 (6 bases). The V end lost 4 bases, the J end lost 12 bases, and 10 bases lay between the germline ends. CDR1 SGDLS and CDR2 YYNGEE come from the germline V gene. The CDR3 loop spans 10 amino acids. CDR3 protein: CASSNPGEYF. The DNA for the CDR3 is TGTGCCAGCAGCAACCCGGGGGAGTACTTC.

On this clonotype itself: This could be a read error, since a much larger clone is one nucleotide away. V and J are TRBV7-9 and TRBJ1-6, with 7 bases aligning to TRBD1. V was pared by 4 bases and J by 7 bases, with 4 bases of the junction left unmatched. The CDR3 totals 14 residues. Germline CDR1 SEHNR, CDR2 FQNEAQ (reference sequence). The CDR3 DNA is TGTGCCAGCAGCTCACAGGGGAGGAATTCACCCCTCCACTTT. This translates into CASSSQGRNSPLHF.

This clonotype was observed at least ten times. This chain joins TRBV18 and TRBJ1-2, with 8 bases identical to TRBD1. Germline V gives CDR1 KGHSH, CDR2 LQKENI. This CDR3 has 14 amino acids. The V segment lost 4 bases and the J segment 4 bases; nucleotides outside the gene matches: 5. For the CDR3, the DNA is TGTGCCAGCTCACGCGACAGGGGTGGCTATGGCTACACCTTC. This codes for CASSRDRGGYGYTF.

This clonotype was found many times. CDR3 DNA sequence: TGTGCCATCAGTGGGACTAGCGGCCCCACAGATACGCAGTATTTT. Translating gives CAISGTSGPTDTQYF. The chain uses TRBV10-3 and TRBJ2-3, with 10 bases lining up with TRBD2. Germline-derived CDR1 and CDR2 are ENHRY and SYGVKD. CDR3 size: 15 residues. With V trimmed by 4 bases and J by 2 bases, 3 bases remained unmatched.

This clonotype was detected only a few times. This chain uses TRBV19 with TRBJ1-5; the D is unclear. Germline loops: CDR1 LNHDA, CDR2 SQIVND (reference sequence). The CDR3 spans 16 residues. Trimming took off 3 bases at V and 1 base at J, with 13 bases between the two ends. The CDR3 protein is CASSINGASSNQPQHF. In DNA, the CDR3 is TGTGCCAGTAGTATTAACGGAGCGTCGAGCAATCAGCCCCAGCATTTT.

This clonotype was detected many times. The CDR3 nucleotides are TGCGCCAGCAGCTTGGCGGGCTTTACTAGCACAGATACGCAGTATTTT. Its protein is CASSLAGFTSTDTQYF. The chain employs TRBV5-1 and TRBJ2-3; D gene unclear. The V gene's germline CDR1 is SGHRS and CDR2 YFSETQ. The CDR3 is 16 amino acids. The V end lost 0 bases, the J end lost 0 bases, and 11 bases lay between the germline ends.

V is TRBV10-3 and J is TRBJ2-1; D may match TRBD1 or TRBD2 (5 bases each). Trimming cost V 8 bases and J 10 bases, with 27 bases left between them. There are 16 residues in the CDR3. CDR1 is ENHRY, CDR2 SYGVKD, per germline. This CDR3 reads CAIGVKAGRTTGEQFF. The CDR3 DNA reads as TGTGCCATCGGGGTAAAGGCAGGGCGTACTACGGGGGAGCAGTTCTTC.

This clonotype was observed at least ten times. This chain links TRBV5-8 with TRBJ2-5; D unclear. Looked up from germline, CDR1 is SGHTS and CDR2 is YDEGEE. The CDR3 is 13 residues long. V lost 0 bases and J lost 4, with 7 bases in between. The chain's CDR3 is CASSLGLSETQYF. CDR3 in DNA: TGTGCCAGCAGCTTGGGGTTATCAGAGACCCAGTACTTC.

V usage is TRBV20-1 and J usage is TRBJ1-1, with D perhaps matching TRBD1 (5 bases). V shed 6 bases and J shed 4 bases, with 24 bases lying between them. The CDR3 is 16 residues long. In germline, CDR1 is DFQATT, CDR2 SNEGSKA (reference sequence). CDR3: CSAPRDLLAGSTEAFF. The CDR3, as DNA: TGCAGTGCCCCGCGGGACCTACTAGCGGGGTCCACTGAAGCTTTCTTT.